This passage covers 20 T cell receptor beta chains from one sample sequenced in a study of T cells in Graves' hyperthyroidism and ophthalmopathy. RNA transcripts were the template for amplifying TCR beta CDR3 regions. The HTBI set primed first-round TCR CDR3 RT-PCR. TCRdb redid the calling of the multiplex PCR reads with MiXCR, one entry per CDR3 protein. This table holds around 700,000 distinct CDR3 sequences, around a sixth found once. Sequenced material: blood. The origin of the receptors is a woman aged 45-60 years with Graves' hyperthyroidism that later progressed to Graves' ophthalmopathy.

There are many counts of this clonotype. V and J are TRBV5-1 and TRBJ2-1; the match to TRBD2 covers 9 bases. The CDR3 runs 17 residues. From germline, CDR1 is SGHRS and CDR2 YFSETQ. V shed 6 bases and J 5 bases; nucleotides not matched to a gene: 15. For the CDR3, the DNA is TGCGCCAGCACCCTGGGAGTCAGCGGGGGGAGAGACAATGAGCAGTTCTTC. It codes for CASTLGVSGGRDNEQFF.

J is TRBJ2-5 and V is TRBV9; unclear D gene. CDR1 SGDLS and CDR2 YYNGEE come from the germline V gene. V lost 0 bases and J 5 bases, leaving 11 bases between the germline ends. This CDR3 has 14 residues. CDR3 region: CASSVAIGQETQYF. Here the CDR3 DNA reads TGTGCCAGCAGCGTAGCTATTGGTCAGGAGACCCAGTACTTC.

This clonotype was detected only a few times. CDR3 loop: CASSRRGSFYEQYF. The CDR3 DNA reads TGTGCCAGCAGCCGCCGGGGGTCGTTCTACGAGCAGTACTTC. V usage is TRBV6-1 and J usage is TRBJ2-7; D might be TRBD2 (6 bases). The CDR3 runs to 14 residues. Germline loops: CDR1 MNHNS, CDR2 SASEGT. V was shortened by 6 bases and J by 3 bases, with 15 bases between the two germline ends.

This clonotype has just a few counts. This could be a read error, since a much larger clone is one nucleotide away. The chain is built from TRBV27 and TRBJ2-1; 7 bases match TRBD1. Germline V gene sequence: CDR1 MNHEY, CDR2 SMNVEV (reference sequence). The CDR3 covers 15 residues. Losses at the gene ends were 6 bases for V and 0 bases for J; bases not matched to a gene: 5. The chain's CDR3 is CASSVTGDSYNEQFF. The CDR3 bases are TGTGCCAGCAGCGTAACAGGGGACTCCTACAATGAGCAGTTCTTC.

This clonotype was found a few times. The gene calls are TRBV6-2 or TRBV6-3 and TRBJ1-2; a weak D match, TRBD1 (6 bases). V lost 5 bases, J lost 0 bases, and 13 bases lay in between. Germline lookup yields CDR1 MNHEY and CDR2 SVGEGT. The CDR3 length is 15 residues. CDR3 nucleotide sequence: TGTGCCAGCAGTCTGGACAGAGAAGCTAACTATGGCTACACCTTC. Its protein product is CASSLDREANYGYTF.

This clonotype was detected only a few times. As DNA, the CDR3 is TGCAGTGCTCCTCGGGACACTACCTACGAGCAGTACTTC. Its translation: CSAPRDTTYEQYF. The chain recombines TRBV20-1 with TRBJ2-7; D possibly corresponds to TRBD1 (6 bases). Trimming took 5 bases from V and 2 from J, leaving 13 bases between them. The CDR3 covers 13 residues. The germline V gene has CDR1 DFQATT and CDR2 SNEGSKA (reference sequence).

The chain recombines TRBV11-2 with TRBJ1-4, with D perhaps matching TRBD1 (5 bases). CDR1 and CDR2 (germline): SGHAT, FQNNGV. V shed 5 bases and J shed 6 bases, with 19 bases lying between them. This CDR3 is built from 16 residues. The CDR3 reads CASSPTGDRGDEKLFF. The CDR3 nucleotides are TGTGCCAGCAGCCCGACCGGGGATCGGGGGGATGAAAAACTGTTTTTT.

This chain joins TRBV6-2 or TRBV6-3 and TRBJ2-3, with D perhaps TRBD2 (6 bases). CDR1 is MNHEY and CDR2 is SVGEGT in the germline V gene. The CDR3 contains 15 residues. V was shortened by 2 bases and J by 0 bases, with 9 bases between the two germline ends. The CDR3 DNA sequence: TGTGCCAGCAGTTACCTGGGGACTAGCACAGATACGCAGTATTTT. It yields the protein CASSYLGTSTDTQYF.

This clonotype occurred many times. This chain links TRBV29-1 with TRBJ1-1; possibly TRBD1 for D (6 bases). Trimming left V 7 bases short and J 0 bases short, with 18 bases between. Looked up from germline, CDR1 is SQVTM and CDR2 is ANQGSEA. The CDR3 spans 15 residues. DNA for the CDR3: TGCAGCGGGACAGCTCCTGTGGGTTTGAACACTGAAGCTTTCTTT. Protein sequence: CSGTAPVGLNTEAFF.

The chain recombines TRBV5-4 with TRBJ1-1; D gene uncertain. Per germline, CDR1 SGHNT and CDR2 YYREEE (reference sequence). The V end lost 4 bases, the J end lost 9 bases, and 19 bases lay between the germline ends. The CDR3 spans 14 residues. CDR3 DNA sequence: TGTGCCAGCAGCCTAATAGACACCTCCCGGAAAGCTTTCTTT. This translates into CASSLIDTSRKAFF.

This clonotype was recorded many times. V gene TRBV5-1 combines with J gene TRBJ1-1, with D hard to call. V was clipped by 3 bases and J by 5 bases, with 14 bases between them. CDR1 and CDR2 (germline): SGHRS, YFSETQ. The CDR3 loop spans 14 amino acids. The CDR3, as DNA: TGCGCCAGCAGCTCGGACGGTTCCTCGACTGAAGCTTTCTTT. Amino acid sequence: CASSSDGSSTEAFF.

This clonotype was seen ten or more times. This sequence joins TRBV11-2 and TRBJ2-2, with 8 positions matching TRBD2. The J segment lost 0 bases and the V segment lost 5 bases, leaving 8 bases of the junction unmatched. The V gene's germline CDR1 is SGHAT and CDR2 FQNNGV. CDR3 length equals 17 residues. The CDR3 coding sequence is TGTGCCAGCAGCACCCGGGAGGGGGTTGCGAACACCGGGGAGCTGTTTTTT. Its protein product is CASSTREGVANTGELFF.

This clonotype has at least ten counts. This chain uses TRBV4-1 with TRBJ1-5; TRBD1 matches 8 bases. This CDR3 spans 12 amino acids. Germline V lookup: CDR1 MGHRA, CDR2 YSYEKL. V shed 8 bases and J 6 bases; nucleotides not matched to a gene: 3. The CDR3 loop is CASGQGIQPQHF. In nucleotides, the CDR3 is TGCGCCAGCGGACAGGGAATTCAGCCCCAGCATTTT.

This clonotype came up many times. J is TRBJ2-7 and V is TRBV20-1; 7 bases are shared with TRBD1. The V gene end was trimmed by 5 bases and the J gene end by 5 bases; junction bases not matched to a gene: 9. This CDR3 contains 13 residues. The germline V gene has CDR1 DFQATT and CDR2 SNEGSKA (reference sequence). This CDR3 reads CSAPKQGINEQYF. DNA of the CDR3: TGCAGTGCTCCGAAACAGGGGATCAACGAGCAGTACTTC.

This clonotype was seen repeatedly, ten times or more. J is TRBJ1-4 and V is TRBV3-1; possible D gene TRBD1, 6 bases. Germline CDR1 and CDR2: LGHDT and YNNKEL (reference sequence). The CDR3 sequence is 15 residues long. The V gene lost 5 bases and the J gene lost 5 bases, with 15 bases spanning the gap. The CDR3 reads CASSSRTAANEKLFF. CDR3 DNA: TGTGCCAGCAGCTCGAGGACAGCAGCGAATGAAAAACTGTTTTTT.

The chain uses TRBV7-9 and TRBJ2-4, with 7 bases that match TRBD1. The germline gives CDR1 SEHNR, CDR2 FQNEAQ (reference sequence). This CDR3 comprises 16 residues. V trimming: 4 bases; J trimming: 0 bases; junction bases outside the gene matches: 6. As DNA, the CDR3 is TGTGCCAGCAGCTCACTAACAGGGGCAGCCAAAAACATTCAGTACTTC. It translates to CASSSLTGAAKNIQYF.

This clonotype was detected a few times. The chain uses TRBV7-8 and TRBJ1-6, with TRBD1 as a possible D gene (6 bases). The CDR3 is 17 residues long. Germline loops: CDR1 SGHVS, CDR2 FQNEAQ. The V gene lost 1 base and the J gene lost 4 bases, with 14 bases spanning the gap. The CDR3 nucleotides read TGTGCCAGCAGCTTAGACAGGCAAGGGGGATATAATTCACCCCTCCACTTT. This sequence encodes CASSLDRQGGYNSPLHF.

This clonotype occurred many times. The chain has TRBV5-1 and TRBJ2-3; possibly TRBD1 or TRBD2 for D (6 bases each). The CDR3 has 17 residues. Trimming removed 1 base at V and 4 bases at J, with 19 bases between. CDR1 is SGHRS and CDR2 is YFSETQ in the germline V gene. CDR3 amino acids: CASSLRSGGAFSDTQYF. The CDR3 DNA is TGCGCCAGCAGCTTGCGTTCCGGGGGCGCCTTTTCAGATACGCAGTATTTT.

This clonotype has at least ten counts. The V gene is TRBV20-1, the J gene TRBJ1-2; D remains unclear. The ends were cut back, 4 bases at V and 3 bases at J, with 9 bases in the middle. The germline gives CDR1 DFQATT, CDR2 SNEGSKA (reference sequence). The CDR3 is made up of 12 amino acids. CDR3 sequence (DNA): TGCAGTGCTATTAGGGAGGACTATGGCTACACCTTC. This encodes CSAIREDYGYTF.

Remarks on this clonotype: Being one base from a much bigger clone, this may be a read error. The rearrangement joins TRBV5-6 to TRBJ2-7; D is possibly TRBD2 (5 bases). The CDR3 runs 15 residues. Trimming left V 4 bases short and J 2 bases short, with 16 bases between. Germline lookup yields CDR1 SGHDT and CDR2 YYEEEE. The CDR3 DNA sequence: TGTGCCAGCAGCGTCGGACCGGGGAACCCCTACGAGCAGTACTTC. It encodes CASSVGPGNPYEQYF.